Below are 12 T cell receptor beta chains sequenced from a single sample in a study of early T cells in non-severe SARS-CoV-2 infection. One entry per CDR3 protein, called by TCRdb with MiXCR from the 5' RACE reads. The table lists fewer than 35,000 distinct CDR3 sequences, about 5% of them singletons. Material: whole blood. The receptors here all came from an adult who was a healthcare worker with PCR-confirmed SARS-CoV-2 infection or an uninfected control (not recorded which).

The V call is TRBV6-4, the J call TRBJ1-1; D not resolved. CDR1 MRHNA and CDR2 SNTAGT come from the germline V gene. Trimming removed 3 bases from V and 3 bases from J, with 8 bases in between. The CDR3 extends over 13 amino acids. The CDR3 nucleotides read TGTGCCAGCAGTGAAACCTGGGACACTGAAGCTTTCTTT. Translation: CASSETWDTEAFF.

This clonotype appeared many times. V is TRBV2 and J is TRBJ2-7; TRBD2 is a possible D gene (6 bases). The V gene's germline CDR1 is SNHLY and CDR2 FYNNEI. CDR3 length equals 15 residues. The germline V and J ends were trimmed by 7 bases and 3 bases, with 19 bases remaining between them. The CDR3 is CASTKGGVIFYEQYF. The CDR3 DNA reads TGTGCCAGCACAAAAGGCGGGGTAATATTCTACGAGCAGTACTTC.

The V gene is TRBV29-1, the J gene TRBJ2-2; D unclear. The CDR3 sequence is 11 residues long. Germline V lookup: CDR1 SQVTM, CDR2 ANQGSEA. V was cut by 5 bases and J by 7 bases, with 8 bases left in between. The CDR3 sequence is CSVFSGGELFF. The CDR3 DNA follows: TGCAGCGTTTTCAGTGGCGGGGAGCTGTTTTTT.

This clonotype occurred many times. V is TRBV20-1 and J is TRBJ1-5; no clear D gene. In germline, CDR1 is DFQATT, CDR2 SNEGSKA (reference sequence). V shed 0 bases and J shed 0 bases, with 12 bases lying between them. This CDR3 has 16 amino acids. In DNA form, the CDR3 reads TGCAGTGCTAGAGAAGCACATTTGGATAGCAATCAGCCCCAGCATTTT. It is translated as CSAREAHLDSNQPQHF.

This clonotype was seen at least ten times. This chain uses TRBV7-3 with TRBJ1-1; no clear D gene. The germline gives CDR1 SGHTA, CDR2 FQGTGA. The CDR3 is 13 residues long. Trimming stripped 2 bases from V and 1 base from J, with 5 bases between. The CDR3 protein is CASSLAENTEAFF. CDR3 nucleotides: TGTGCCAGCAGCTTAGCCGAGAACACTGAAGCTTTCTTT.

At least ten counts were recorded for this clonotype. This rearrangement joins TRBV20-1 to TRBJ2-3, with D uncertain. Trimming pared 6 bases from V and 0 bases from J, leaving 16 bases between. CDR1 is DFQATT and CDR2 is SNEGSKA in the germline V gene (reference sequence). This CDR3 has 15 residues. The CDR3 region is CSALSQWGSTDTQYF. The CDR3 DNA follows: TGCAGTGCCCTGTCTCAATGGGGTAGCACAGATACGCAGTATTTT.

This clonotype was seen ten or more times. The chain uses TRBV11-2 and TRBJ2-3, with D unclear. CDR1 SGHAT and CDR2 FQNNGV come from the germline V gene. The CDR3 covers 15 residues. Trimming stripped 7 bases from V and 8 bases from J, with 22 bases between. The CDR3 DNA reads as TGTGCCAGCACCGAGGTGTCAGGATTCTCTGGTACGCAGTATTTT. This sequence encodes CASTEVSGFSGTQYF.

This clonotype was counted at least ten times. This chain joins TRBV20-1 and TRBJ1-1, with D possibly being TRBD1 (5 bases). The V gene's germline CDR1 is DFQATT and CDR2 SNEGSKA (reference sequence). This CDR3 has 12 residues. Trimming shortened V by 0 bases and J by 4 bases, and 6 bases separated the two germline ends. The CDR3 sequence is CSAREGVTEAFF. The CDR3 region has the DNA TGCAGTGCTAGAGAAGGGGTCACTGAAGCTTTCTTT.

Many counts were recorded for this clonotype. This sequence joins TRBV5-6 and TRBJ2-3, with TRBD2 matching 8 bases. This CDR3 is built from 15 residues. CDR1 and CDR2 from the germline V gene are SGHDT and YYEEEE. J was trimmed by 2 bases and V by 0 bases; bases with no gene match: 2. DNA of the CDR3: TGTGCCAGCAGCTTGGGCGGGGGGACCACAGATACGCAGTATTTT. It encodes CASSLGGGTTDTQYF.

In this sample, this clonotype turned up a few times. The rearrangement uses TRBV11-2 and TRBJ2-1, with D perhaps TRBD2 (5 bases). The CDR3 contains 15 residues. The germline V gene has CDR1 SGHAT and CDR2 FQNNGV. V gave up 4 bases and J gave up 8 bases, with 18 bases separating them. The DNA for the CDR3 is TGTGCCAGCAGCTATACTAGAACCCCCTCCGATGAGCAGTTCTTC. Translated: CASSYTRTPSDEQFF.

Many counts were recorded for this clonotype. The chain couples TRBV5-7 to TRBJ1-2; TRBD1 matches at 8 bases. TRBV5-7 is noted as an ORF with a role that remains uncertain. The CDR3 sequence is 13 residues long. Losses at the gene ends were 4 bases for V and 6 bases for J; bases not matched to a gene: 5. The CDR3 sequence: CASSPGQGNGYTF. The DNA for the CDR3 is TGTGCCAGCAGCCCCGGACAGGGAAATGGCTACACCTTC.

This clonotype turned up a few times. V gene TRBV6-5 combines with J gene TRBJ2-5; D could derive from TRBD1 or TRBD2 (6 bases each). The germline V and J ends were trimmed by 5 bases and 8 bases, with 18 bases remaining between them. The CDR3 length is 14 residues. Looked up from germline, CDR1 is MNHEY and CDR2 is SVGAGI. CDR3 in DNA: TGTGCCAGCAGTCCGCGACGGGGGCCAGGAACCCAGTACTTC. It is translated as CASSPRRGPGTQYF.